These T cell receptor beta chains were read from a single sample in a study of long-term antiretroviral therapy in people with HIV. Data came from immunoSEQ multiplex PCR; TCRdb stores just in-frame clones and leaves some out. The table includes around 23,000 clones, around 79% detected once. Material: unsorted PBMCs, obtained 2.1 years after starting antiretroviral therapy. These receptors originate from a young man with HIV. The CDR3 runs from the conserved cysteine through the conserved F or W. Fields, in order: V gene, D gene, J gene, clone size, CDR3 DNA, CDR3 protein. D genes are given only for firm matches. Size is omitted from some rows. Given values are once, few, many or a class for expanded clones.

V gene: TRBV30; D gene: NA; J gene: TRBJ1-4; clone size: once; CDR3 DNA: TGTGCCTGGAGTTCCGACAGTAATGAAAAACTGTTTTTT; CDR3 protein: CAWSSDSNEKLFF
V gene: TRBV10-3; D gene: TRBD1; J gene: TRBJ2-1; clone size: NA; CDR3 DNA: TGTGCCATCAGTGGCCCGGGAGGACAGGGGGCCGACAATGAGCAGTTCTTC; CDR3 protein: CAISGPGGQGADNEQFF
V gene: TRBV15; D gene: TRBD1; J gene: TRBJ1-1; clone size: few; CDR3 DNA: TGTGCCACCAGCAGGGCGAGAACAGGGGTACGCACTGAAGCTTTCTTT; CDR3 protein: CATSRARTGVRTEAFF
V gene: TRBV30; D gene: NA; J gene: TRBJ1-3; clone size: NA; CDR3 DNA: TGTGCCTGGAGGGGGGACGGTAGAAACACCATATATTTT; CDR3 protein: CAWRGDGRNTIYF
V gene: TRBV6-1; D gene: NA; J gene: TRBJ1-3; clone size: NA; CDR3 DNA: TGTGCCAGCAGTGAAAAAACTTTTGGAAACACCATATATTTT; CDR3 protein: CASSEKTFGNTIYF
V gene: TRBV19; D gene: NA; J gene: TRBJ1-5; clone size: NA; CDR3 DNA: TGTGCCAGCCACCTAGGGCGCGGAACCGGCAATCAGCCCCAGCATTTT; CDR3 protein: CASHLGRGTGNQPQHF
V gene: TRBV7-9; D gene: NA; J gene: TRBJ1-3; clone size: NA; CDR3 DNA: TGTGCCAGCAGCTCCGACCGAGACTCTGGAAACACCATATATTTT; CDR3 protein: CASSSDRDSGNTIYF
V gene: TRBV5-8; D gene: NA; J gene: TRBJ2-3; clone size: NA; CDR3 DNA: TGTGCCAGCGGACTTATATCCAGGGCAACAGATACGCAGTATTTT; CDR3 protein: CASGLISRATDTQYF
V gene: TRBV5-1; D gene: NA; J gene: TRBJ1-1; clone size: few; CDR3 DNA: TGCGCCAGCAGCTTGTGGGGAGACACTGAAGCTTTCTTT; CDR3 protein: CASSLWGDTEAFF
V gene: TRBV6-5; D gene: TRBD1; J gene: TRBJ2-7; clone size: medium-sized; CDR3 DNA: TGTGCCAGCAGTTACTCTGGGACAGGTAGTAGTTACTTC; CDR3 protein: CASSYSGTGSSYF
V gene: TRBV9; D gene: NA; J gene: TRBJ2-3; clone size: few; CDR3 DNA: TGTGCCAGCAGCTTCCATCCTGGCGCAGATACGCAGTATTTT; CDR3 protein: CASSFHPGADTQYF
V gene: TRBV5-4; D gene: NA; J gene: TRBJ2-1; clone size: NA; CDR3 DNA: TGTGCCAGCAGCTTCCAAGGTGAGCAGTTCTTC; CDR3 protein: CASSFQGEQFF
V gene: TRBV5-4; D gene: NA; J gene: TRBJ1-2; clone size: NA; CDR3 DNA: TGTGCCAGCAGCTTGGACAATTATGGCTACACCTTC; CDR3 protein: CASSLDNYGYTF
V gene: TRBV5-4; D gene: NA; J gene: TRBJ2-7; clone size: once; CDR3 DNA: TGTGCCAGCAGCTCCGCCCCACCCTACGAGCAGTACTTC; CDR3 protein: CASSSAPPYEQYF
V gene: TRBV30; D gene: NA; J gene: TRBJ2-4; clone size: NA; CDR3 DNA: TGTGCCTGGAGCCGATCGGGGGCCAAAAACATTCAGTACTTC; CDR3 protein: CAWSRSGAKNIQYF
V gene: TRBV10-3; D gene: TRBD2; J gene: TRBJ2-1; clone size: NA; CDR3 DNA: TGTGCCATCAGCGCGACTAGCGGGGTGGACAATGAGCAGTTCTTC; CDR3 protein: CAISATSGVDNEQFF